This T cell receptor (beta chain) was identified in a study of T cells after posttransplantation cyclophosphamide. Overall study findings and caveats: After PTCy, TRB diversity resembled that of CNI/methotrexate controls. Skin or GI-infiltrating T cells shared few TRB sequences with blood.

About this clone: Antigen specificity is unknown.

Trimming cost V 0 bases and J 4 bases, with 8 bases left between them. The CDR3 has 13 residues. CDR1 and CDR2 from the germline V gene are SGHNT and YYREEE (reference sequence). Repertoires were generated with immunoSEQ multiplex PCR, while TCRdb's copy carries only in-frame clones and drops some. The sample lists approximately 45,000 clones, roughly nine tenths occurring once. The sequence derives from a woman aged 45-65 years in good health and a related stem cell transplant donor. Material: PBMCs. The V and J genes are TRBV5-4 and TRBJ2-7; D might be TRBD1 (5 bases). The DNA of the CDR3 is TGTGCCAGCAGCTTGGCCTCAGGGTACGAGCAGTACTTC. This sequence encodes CASSLASGYEQYF.